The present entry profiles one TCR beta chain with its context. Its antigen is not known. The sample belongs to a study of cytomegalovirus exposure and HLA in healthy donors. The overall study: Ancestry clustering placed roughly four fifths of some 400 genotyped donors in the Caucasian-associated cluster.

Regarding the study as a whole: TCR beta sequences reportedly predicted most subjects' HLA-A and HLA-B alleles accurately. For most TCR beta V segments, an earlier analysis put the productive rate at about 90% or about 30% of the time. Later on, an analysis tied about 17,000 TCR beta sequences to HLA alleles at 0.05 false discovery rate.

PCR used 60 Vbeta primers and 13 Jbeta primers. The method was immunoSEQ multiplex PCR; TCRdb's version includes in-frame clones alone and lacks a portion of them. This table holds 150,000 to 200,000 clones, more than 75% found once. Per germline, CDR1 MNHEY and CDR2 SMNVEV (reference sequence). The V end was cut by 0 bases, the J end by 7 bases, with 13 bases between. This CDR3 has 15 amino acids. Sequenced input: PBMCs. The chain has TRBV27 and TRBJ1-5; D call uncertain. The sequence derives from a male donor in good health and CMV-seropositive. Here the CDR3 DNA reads TGTGCCAGCAGTTTATCCGGGATTTATCAGCAGCCCCAGCATTTT. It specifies CASSLSGIYQQPQHF.